One sample yielded the 22 T cell receptor beta chains listed below, sequenced in a study of blood T cells in healthy people across ages. Primers used in a second PCR of roughly 7 to 12 cycles were a sample-barcoded 5' primer and a J-beta primer mix. TCRdb itself ran the 5' RACE reads through MiXCR, one entry per CDR3 protein. The sample has around 900,000 distinct CDR3 sequences; 29% are singletons. The sequenced material came from blood. The origin of the receptors is an elderly woman in good health.

Comments on this clonotype: The junction differs from germline at one of its ends, possibly a read error. V usage is TRBV20-1 and J usage is TRBJ2-2, with 9 bases that match TRBD1. The CDR3 is 14 amino acids. CDR1 is DFQATT and CDR2 is SNEGSKA in the germline V gene (reference sequence). CDR3 sequence reads: CSAKGQGRTGERFF. Here the CDR3 DNA reads TGCAGTGCTAAAGGACAGGGGCGGACCGGGGAGCGGTTTTTT.

The chain recombines TRBV5-1 with TRBJ2-7, with D perhaps TRBD2 (5 bases). Trimming shortened V by 0 bases and J by 6 bases, and 13 bases separated the two germline ends. Germline CDR1 is SGHRS and CDR2 is YFSETQ. This CDR3 is built from 14 residues. This CDR3 is CASSLDLNRGEQYF. DNA for the CDR3: TGCGCCAGCAGCTTGGACCTTAATCGGGGCGAGCAGTACTTC.

This clonotype appeared a single time. Being one base from a much bigger clone, this may be a read error. CDR3: CASRQGMGGYTF. The CDR3 coding sequence is TGTGCCAGCAGGCAGGGGATGGGTGGCTACACCTTC. J is TRBJ1-2 and V is TRBV6-6; tentative D call: TRBD1 (6 bases). V was clipped by 6 bases and J by 7 bases, with 12 bases between them. Germline V gene data show CDR1 as MNHNY and CDR2 as SVGAGI (reference sequence). The length of the CDR3 is 12 residues.

This clonotype occurred once. Given a much more abundant clone one base away, this may be a read error. The rearrangement uses TRBV6-5 and TRBJ2-5; TRBD2 might be the D (6 bases). The CDR3 has 15 residues. Between the trimmed V and J ends, which lost 0 bases and 9 bases, there was a span of 17 bases. Germline V gene sequence: CDR1 MNHEY, CDR2 SVGAGI. The CDR3 nucleotides read TGTGCCAGCAGTTACTCGACATGGGGGGAGGAGGCCCAGTACTTC. Translation: CASSYSTWGEEAQYF.

The chain has TRBV6-5 and TRBJ2-4; D is perhaps TRBD1 or TRBD2 (6 bases each). The CDR3 is 18 amino acids. V was pared by 4 bases and J by 0 bases, with 19 bases between. Germline V gives CDR1 MNHEY, CDR2 SVGAGI. The CDR3 is CASSSTGGGNLAKNIQYF. In DNA, the CDR3 is TGTGCCAGCAGTTCGACAGGAGGCGGGAACTTAGCCAAAAACATTCAGTACTTC.

Many counts were recorded for this clonotype. The chain combines TRBV4-2 with TRBJ1-2; D is ambiguous. The CDR3 covers 16 residues. The V gene lost 0 bases and the J gene lost 4 bases, with 15 bases spanning the gap. Germline CDR1 LGHNA, CDR2 YNFKEQ. CDR3 loop: CASSQDLRDSLYGYTF. The DNA for the CDR3 is TGTGCCAGCAGCCAAGATCTCCGGGATAGCCTCTATGGCTACACCTTC.

The table lists this clonotype with many counts. The rearrangement joins TRBV5-1 to TRBJ2-5; possible D gene TRBD2, 7 bases. Trimming removed 0 bases at V and 3 bases at J, with 15 bases between. Germline V gene lookup returns CDR1 SGHRS and CDR2 YFSETQ. This CDR3 contains 16 residues. The CDR3 DNA follows: TGCGCCAGCAGCTTGGTCTTGACGGGGGGCAAAGAGACCCAGTACTTC. It yields the protein CASSLVLTGGKETQYF.

This clonotype appeared many times. V and J are TRBV5-6 and TRBJ2-1; 9 bases fit TRBD2. The CDR3 has 15 amino acids. Germline V gene sequence: CDR1 SGHDT, CDR2 YYEEEE. Unmatched junction bases numbered 4, after V lost 1 base and J lost 5 bases. The CDR3 is CASSLPLAGNNEQFF. The DNA of the CDR3 is TGTGCCAGCAGCTTGCCACTAGCGGGTAACAATGAGCAGTTCTTC.

The gene calls are TRBV5-1 and TRBJ1-6; D not resolved. Germline CDR1 reads SGHRS; CDR2 reads YFSETQ. The length of the CDR3 is 15 residues. Trimming cost V 0 bases and J 2 bases, with 6 bases left between them. The CDR3: CASSLAETYNSPLHF. CDR3 DNA: TGCGCCAGCAGCTTGGCCGAGACCTATAATTCACCCCTCCACTTT.

This clonotype was counted many times. The chain combines TRBV6-2 or TRBV6-3 with TRBJ2-1; 7 nucleotides agree with TRBD2. The CDR3 sequence is 13 residues long. V trimming: 3 bases; J trimming: 9 bases; junction bases outside the gene matches: 5. The germline V gene encodes CDR1 MNHEY and CDR2 SVGEGT. CDR3 region: CASSYAERGEQFF. For the CDR3, the DNA is TGTGCCAGCAGTTATGCGGAGCGGGGTGAGCAGTTCTTC.

About this clonotype: Being one base from a much bigger clone, this may be a read error. This rearrangement joins TRBV12-3 or TRBV12-4 to TRBJ1-2; no clear D gene. This CDR3 has 10 residues. Trimming shortened V by 4 bases and J by 6 bases, and 3 bases separated the two germline ends. CDR3 in amino acids: CASSWDGYTF. CDR3 sequence (DNA): TGTGCCAGCAGTTGGGATGGCTACACCTTC.

The genes are TRBV7-9 and TRBJ2-5, with D possibly matching TRBD2 (6 bases). Deletions cut 2 bases from V and 5 bases from J, with 18 bases between. There are 16 residues in the CDR3. Germline values: CDR1 SEHNR, CDR2 FQNEAQ (reference sequence). The CDR3 here is CASSLRSGLASETQYF. Here the CDR3 DNA reads TGTGCCAGCAGCTTAAGGTCGGGGCTAGCGAGCGAGACCCAGTACTTC.

The table lists this clonotype with many counts. The chain has TRBV3-1 and TRBJ2-7; 9 bases match TRBD1. V lost 3 bases to trimming and J lost 3 bases; unmatched junction nucleotides: 3. The CDR3 is made up of 14 amino acids. Looked up from germline, CDR1 is LGHDT and CDR2 is YNNKEL (reference sequence). The CDR3 DNA follows: TGTGCCAGCAGCCACGGGACAGGGAGCTACGAGCAGTACTTC. Translating gives CASSHGTGSYEQYF.

A few counts support this clonotype. The chain has TRBV7-2 and TRBJ2-2; perhaps TRBD2 as D (5 bases). V shed 5 bases and J shed 6 bases, with 22 bases lying between them. The CDR3 is made up of 17 amino acids. Germline CDR1 is SGHTA and CDR2 is FQGNSA. The CDR3 sequence is CASSPVSSRRPAGELFF. As DNA, the CDR3 is TGTGCCAGCAGCCCAGTTTCATCCAGGAGGCCCGCCGGGGAGCTGTTTTTT.

This clonotype came up many times. The chain recombines TRBV12-3 or TRBV12-4 with TRBJ1-1, with a tentative D call TRBD1 (6 bases). The CDR3 is 16 amino acids. V was pared by 5 bases and J by 3 bases, with 19 bases between. CDR3: CASSRRGRPGDTEAFF. CDR3 in DNA: TGTGCCAGCAGTCGCCGGGGCAGGCCAGGGGACACTGAAGCTTTCTTT.

This clonotype was found once. This chain joins TRBV2 and TRBJ2-7; D may match TRBD1 or TRBD2 (6 bases each). V lost 6 bases, J lost 10 bases, and 25 bases lay in between. CDR1 is SNHLY, CDR2 FYNNEI, per germline. CDR3 size: 15 residues. The CDR3 bases are TGTGCCAGCAGAGAGGAGGGGACAAAAGGGGAGATCCAGTACTTC. Residues: CASREEGTKGEIQYF. The entire variable domain, with the rest obtained from reference TRBV2 and TRBJ2-7, is as follows: EPEVTQTPSHQVTQMGQEVILRCVPISNHLYFYWYRQILGQKVEFLVSFYNNEISEKSEIFDDQFSVERPDGSNFTLKIRSTKLEDSAMYFCASREEGTKGEIQYFGPGTRLTVT.

There are many counts of this clonotype. This CDR3 is CASSLGTSGEETQYF. CDR3 coding DNA: TGCGCCAGCAGCTTGGGAACTAGCGGGGAAGAGACCCAGTACTTC. The rearrangement joins TRBV5-1 to TRBJ2-5; 10 bases fit TRBD2. Looked up from germline, CDR1 is SGHRS and CDR2 is YFSETQ. This CDR3 spans 15 amino acids. J lost 3 bases, V lost 0 bases, and 2 bases had no gene match.

This clonotype was seen many times. V and J are TRBV14 and TRBJ2-7; D tentatively reads TRBD1 or TRBD2 (5 bases each). V lost 4 bases and J 3 bases, leaving 13 bases between the germline ends. The CDR3 runs 14 residues. CDR1 and CDR2 from the germline V gene are SGHDN and FVKESK. The CDR3 DNA sequence: TGTGCCAGCAGCCGGGGTGGGGACGGCTACGAGCAGTACTTC. This sequence encodes CASSRGGDGYEQYF.

This chain uses TRBV19 with TRBJ2-7; D might be TRBD2 (6 bases). The CDR3 totals 13 residues. Deletions cut 4 bases from V and 6 bases from J, with 13 bases between. Germline V gene sequence: CDR1 LNHDA, CDR2 SQIVND (reference sequence). The CDR3 DNA is TGTGCCAGTAGTAGCGGGGAAGGGTTCGAGCAGTACTTC. This translates into CASSSGEGFEQYF. The variable domain in full, completed from reference TRBV19 and TRBJ2-7, reads DGGITQSPKYLFRKEGQNVTLSCEQNLNHDAMYWYRQDPGQGLRLIYYSQIVNDFQKGDIAEGYSVSREKKESFPLTVTSAQKNPTAFYLCASSSGEGFEQYFGPGTRLTVT.

The table lists this clonotype with a few counts. The gene calls are TRBV5-1 and TRBJ2-7, with unresolved D. This CDR3 is 14 amino acids long. V was cut by 0 bases and J by 2 bases, with 9 bases left in between. Germline values: CDR1 SGHRS, CDR2 YFSETQ. DNA for the CDR3: TGCGCCAGCAGCTTGGAGGGCTCGGCCTACGAGCAGTACTTC. Translating it yields CASSLEGSAYEQYF.

About this clonotype itself: A much larger clone lies one base from this, so it may be a read error. The chain uses TRBV27 and TRBJ1-6, with 9 bases matching TRBD1. J lost 7 bases, V lost 2 bases, and 6 bases had no gene match. Looked up from germline, CDR1 is MNHEY and CDR2 is SMNVEV (reference sequence). The CDR3 consists of 16 residues. The CDR3 sequence is CASSLGGQGLNSPLHF. The CDR3 region has the DNA TGTGCCAGCAGTTTAGGGGGACAGGGACTAAATTCACCCCTCCACTTT.

The chain uses TRBV28 and TRBJ2-7; possibly TRBD2 for D (6 bases). Germline V CDR1 and CDR2: MDHEN, SYDVKM. With 6 bases removed from V and 7 bases from J, the gap between germline ends came to 19 bases. CDR3 length: 14 amino acids. The CDR3 reads CASSTGLKNNEQYF. The CDR3 region has the DNA TGTGCCAGCAGCACGGGACTGAAAAACAATGAGCAGTACTTC.